The source of this T cell receptor (beta chain) is a study of blood T cell repertoires in COVID-19. Background on the study: Samples taken during acute and convalescent COVID-19 were collected in the United States, Italy and Spain. PBMCs, B-cell-depleted T cells, or T cells provided the cDNA or gDNA that made up the material.

V lost 0 bases, J lost 4 bases, and 13 bases lay in between. Germline V gives CDR1 SGDLS, CDR2 YYNGEE. The CDR3 runs to 16 residues. As handled by the study authors: Researchers report that nucleated cell counts were estimated from reference gene primer amplification. Generated by immunoSEQ multiplex PCR, the TCRdb table keeps only in-frame clones and is missing some. The V and J calls and clone size were taken over from that table, and D and trimming were inferred from the DNA. The data contain around 220,000 clones, around 80% of them singletons. The chain carries TRBV9 and TRBJ2-2; a possible D gene is TRBD2 (5 bases). What was sequenced was peripheral blood. The TCR originated in a woman in her 40s with active or convalescent COVID-19. The CDR3 here is CASSVAAGSTTGELFF. DNA for the CDR3: TGTGCCAGCAGCGTAGCTGCGGGTTCGACCACCGGGGAGCTGTTTTTT.